Presented here are 27 T cell receptor beta chains from one specimen sequenced in a study of post-analysis software for immune sequencing data. Study findings and constraints: Patients carried 5 or 6 TRBV segments more frequently than controls did, and TRBV5-6, TRBV5-1 and TRBV20-1 were among them.

Unique molecular identifiers were built into the TCR beta cDNA libraries. MiXCR, run by TCRdb on the PCR reads, gives a single entry per CDR3 protein. Found here are about 820,000 distinct CDR3 sequences, approximately 57% of them singletons; the top ten hold over 4%. Antigens for these TCRs are unknown. The sample consisted of blood. The source of these receptors is a girl aged 5 to 17 with multiple sclerosis.

This clonotype appeared a few times. The chain is built from TRBV7-2 and TRBJ2-5; 7 bases map to TRBD2. The V gene end was trimmed by 5 bases and the J gene end by 4 bases; junction bases not matched to a gene: 7. In germline, CDR1 is SGHTA, CDR2 FQGNSA. There are 14 residues in the CDR3. CDR3 region: CASSHRTSRETQYF. CDR3 sequence (DNA): TGTGCCAGCAGCCACCGGACTAGTCGAGAGACCCAGTACTTC.

The genes are TRBV4-2 and TRBJ2-6; 8 bases agree with TRBD1. The length of the CDR3 is 16 residues. V was pared by 6 bases and J by 1 base, with 5 bases of the junction left unmatched. Per the germline V gene, CDR1 is LGHNA and CDR2 is YNFKEQ. As DNA, the CDR3 is TGTGCCAGCAGACCGGGACAGGCTTCTGGGGCCAACGTCCTGACTTTC. This codes for CASRPGQASGANVLTF.

This sequence joins TRBV7-9 and TRBJ2-4; D possibly corresponds to TRBD2 (6 bases). There are 13 residues in the CDR3. V lost 1 base and J 14 bases, leaving 15 bases between the germline ends. Per the germline V gene, CDR1 is SEHNR and CDR2 is FQNEAQ (reference sequence). The CDR3 loop reads CASSLGRAQREYF. CDR3 sequence (DNA): TGTGCCAGCAGCTTAGGCCGGGCCCAGCGGGAGTACTTC.

This clonotype was detected only a few times. The rearrangement links TRBV20-1 to TRBJ2-1; 8 nucleotides line up with TRBD2. Germline V lookup: CDR1 DFQATT, CDR2 SNEGSKA (reference sequence). CDR3 length equals 14 residues. With V trimmed by 6 bases and J by 2 bases, 6 bases remained unmatched. CDR3 in DNA: TGCAGTGCAGAGCGGGGGCCCCCCTACAATGAGCAGTTCTTC. It encodes CSAERGPPYNEQFF.

This sequence joins TRBV7-3 and TRBJ2-5, with 9 bases matching TRBD2. V lost 1 base and J lost 2; bases outside the gene matches: 2. The CDR3 loop spans 15 amino acids. Germline assignment: CDR1 SGHTA and CDR2 FQGTGA. CDR3 sequence (DNA): TGTGCCAGCAGCTTAAGCGGGGGGGTGCAAGAGACCCAGTACTTC. Translated, it gives CASSLSGGVQETQYF.

The chain combines TRBV29-1 with TRBJ2-3; TRBD2 agrees at 11 bases. Germline values: CDR1 SQVTM, CDR2 ANQGSEA. J was trimmed by 4 bases and V by 6 bases; bases with no gene match: 12. The CDR3 length is 16 residues. CDR3 sequence reads: CSVGGPPGLAADTQYF. The CDR3 region has the DNA TGCAGCGTCGGGGGCCCCCCGGGACTAGCGGCAGATACGCAGTATTTT.

The chain carries TRBV7-2 and TRBJ2-7; 11 bases map to TRBD1. There are 15 residues in the CDR3. With 5 bases clipped from V and 1 base from J, the junction kept 4 bases outside the gene matches. Germline CDR1 is SGHTA and CDR2 is FQGNSA. CDR3 sequence: CASSIGQGASYEQYF. CDR3 bases: TGTGCCAGCAGCATAGGACAGGGGGCTTCCTACGAGCAGTACTTC.

Written as DNA, the CDR3 is TGTGCCAGCAGCGCACGACAGGGCGTTGGCTACACCTTC. It translates to CASSARQGVGYTF. The J gene is TRBJ1-2, the V gene TRBV7-3; 7 nucleotides agree with TRBD1. The germline V gene has CDR1 SGHTA and CDR2 FQGTGA. The CDR3 runs to 13 residues. The ends lost 5 bases at V and 7 bases at J; junction bases unmatched: 7.

This clonotype turned up a few times. Written as DNA, the CDR3 is TGTGCCAGCAGGTCCGGGACTACCCTTGATACGCAGTATTTT. Its protein product is CASRSGTTLDTQYF. The V and J genes are TRBV12-3 or TRBV12-4 and TRBJ2-3, with 7 positions matching TRBD2. The CDR3 covers 14 residues. V lost 6 bases and J lost 6; bases outside the gene matches: 9.

The chain is built from TRBV7-2 and TRBJ1-1; 7 nucleotides line up with TRBD1. The germline V gene has CDR1 SGHTA and CDR2 FQGNSA. Trimming took 2 bases from V and 0 from J; bases not matched to a gene: 6. The CDR3 spans 16 residues. In nucleotides, the CDR3 is TGTGCCAGCAGCTTATACGCGACAGGGATGAACACTGAAGCTTTCTTT. This gives the protein CASSLYATGMNTEAFF.

This rearrangement joins TRBV15 to TRBJ2-1; TRBD1 agrees at 9 bases. The CDR3 loop spans 16 amino acids. Germline values: CDR1 LNHNV, CDR2 YYDKDF (reference sequence). V shed 2 bases, J shed 7 bases, and the junction held 9 bases outside the gene matches. CDR3 DNA: TGTGCCACCAGCAGACCGGACAGGGGCCCTTGGAATGAGCAGTTCTTC. This translates into CATSRPDRGPWNEQFF.

The CDR3: CASSSRGETEAFF. CDR3 nucleotide sequence: TGTGCCAGCAGTTCCAGAGGGGAAACTGAAGCTTTCTTT. V is TRBV12-3 or TRBV12-4 and J is TRBJ1-1, with D perhaps TRBD1 (5 bases). The V gene lost 4 bases and the J gene lost 5 bases, with 11 bases spanning the gap. The length of the CDR3 is 13 residues.

V and J are TRBV29-1 and TRBJ2-7; 8 bases agree with TRBD2. This CDR3 has 14 residues. The V segment lost 6 bases and the J segment 2 bases; nucleotides outside the gene matches: 9. Looked up from germline, CDR1 is SQVTM and CDR2 is ANQGSEA. Here the CDR3 reads CSVLGAGGPYEQYF. DNA of the CDR3: TGCAGCGTCCTTGGGGCGGGAGGCCCCTACGAGCAGTACTTC.

The rearrangement joins TRBV29-1 to TRBJ1-1; D unclear. CDR3 length equals 13 residues. The germline CDR1 and CDR2 sequences are SQVTM and ANQGSEA. V was cut by 4 bases and J by 0 bases, with 9 bases left in between. This CDR3 reads CSVGTDLNTEAFF. Written as DNA, the CDR3 is TGCAGCGTTGGGACGGACTTGAACACTGAAGCTTTCTTT. The variable domain in full, completed from reference TRBV29-1 and TRBJ1-1, reads SAVISQKPSRDICQRGTSLTIQCQVDSQVTMMFWYRQQPGQSLTLIATANQGSEATYESGFVIDKFPISRPNLTFSTLTVSNMSPEDSSIYLCSVGTDLNTEAFFGQGTRLTVV.

The V and J genes are TRBV4-2 and TRBJ1-1; D not resolved. Germline assignment: CDR1 LGHNA and CDR2 YNFKEQ. The V and J ends lost 0 bases and 4 bases respectively, with 12 bases between them. There are 15 residues in the CDR3. For the CDR3, the DNA is TGTGCCAGCAGCCAAGAAGGCAGTGAAGTCACTGAAGCTTTCTTT. Translation: CASSQEGSEVTEAFF.

This clonotype has a handful of counts. The chain couples TRBV25-1 to TRBJ2-1; 8 bases agree with TRBD2. The CDR3 spans 15 residues. Per germline, CDR1 MGHDK and CDR2 SYGVNS. V shed 6 bases and J 6 bases; nucleotides not matched to a gene: 10. In DNA, the CDR3 is TGTGCCAGCAGGGCAGCGGGGGCCGAATTCAATGAGCAGTTCTTC. Its translation: CASRAAGAEFNEQFF.

The chain has TRBV29-1 and TRBJ2-3; TRBD2 might be the D (6 bases). CDR3 length equals 15 residues. Between the trimmed V and J ends, which lost 4 bases and 0 bases, there was a span of 14 bases. Per the germline V gene, CDR1 is SQVTM and CDR2 is ANQGSEA. This chain's CDR3 is CSVVADSSSTDTQYF. For the CDR3, the DNA is TGCAGCGTTGTAGCGGATTCTTCTAGCACAGATACGCAGTATTTT.

This clonotype was detected only a few times. The CDR3 loop is CASRDGGRGQYF. CDR3 sequence (DNA): TGTGCCAGCAGGGACGGAGGGAGGGGGCAGTACTTC. The V call is TRBV6-5, the J call TRBJ2-7, with TRBD2 matching over 7 bases. This CDR3 has 12 residues. Per germline, CDR1 MNHEY and CDR2 SVGAGI. Trimming took 6 bases from V and 9 from J; bases not matched to a gene: 8.

Concerning this clonotype: A read error may account for a junction end that differs from germline. V usage is TRBV6-5 and J usage is TRBJ2-5; TRBD1 aligns across 11 bases. The CDR3 extends over 15 amino acids. CDR1 and CDR2 (germline): MNHEY, SVGAGI. CDR3 DNA sequence: TGTGCCAGCAGCCCCGGACAGGGGGCACAAGAGGCCCAGTACTTC. Its translation: CASSPGQGAQEAQYF.

This clonotype was detected only once. This rearrangement joins TRBV2 to TRBJ2-7; possibly TRBD1 for D (5 bases). Trimming cost V 4 bases and J 3 bases, with 16 bases left between them. This CDR3 spans 15 amino acids. CDR1 is SNHLY and CDR2 is FYNNEI in the germline V gene. For the CDR3, the DNA is TGTGCCAGCAGTGGGGGCAGCCCGACCCTCTACGAGCAGTACTTC. The encoded protein is CASSGGSPTLYEQYF.

This clonotype has just a few counts. The chain has TRBV20-1 and TRBJ2-2, with 8 bases matching TRBD2. Germline trimming cut 2 bases from V and 0 bases from J; bases unmatched to any gene: 2. This CDR3 is built from 15 residues. Germline V lookup: CDR1 DFQATT, CDR2 SNEGSKA (reference sequence). CDR3 sequence (DNA): TGCAGTGCTAGATTAGCGGGGCCGAACACCGGGGAGCTGTTTTTT. Encoded protein: CSARLAGPNTGELFF.

This clonotype appeared a few times. The gene calls are TRBV20-1 and TRBJ2-5; 9 nucleotides agree with TRBD2. The junction had 8 bases not matched to a gene; V was cut back by 0 bases and J by 3 bases. The CDR3 runs 16 residues. Germline lookup yields CDR1 DFQATT and CDR2 SNEGSKA (reference sequence). The CDR3 region is CSARDLGLAGKETQYF. The CDR3 nucleotides are TGCAGTGCTAGAGATCTTGGGCTAGCGGGAAAAGAGACCCAGTACTTC.

This clonotype has only one observation. The chain uses TRBV6-6 and TRBJ2-3, with 10 nucleotides matching TRBD2. J was trimmed by 7 bases and V by 1 base; bases with no gene match: 11. This CDR3 comprises 17 residues. Germline-derived CDR1 and CDR2 are MNHNY and SVGAGI (reference sequence). CDR3 in DNA: TGTGCCAGCAGTTACTGGTCTAGCGGGGGTAAGAGGAATACGCAGTATTTT. Amino acids: CASSYWSSGGKRNTQYF.

The chain uses TRBV20-1 and TRBJ2-1; 9 bases align to TRBD1. Germline loops: CDR1 DFQATT, CDR2 SNEGSKA (reference sequence). V lost 6 bases to trimming and J lost 0 bases; unmatched junction nucleotides: 9. There are 16 residues in the CDR3. The DNA of the CDR3 is TGCAGTGCCCTAGGGGGGGGACAGGGCTCCTACAATGAGCAGTTCTTC. Encoded protein: CSALGGGQGSYNEQFF.

Worth noting for this clonotype: A junction boundary mismatches the germline segment, possibly from a read error. The chain couples TRBV4-1 to TRBJ2-7; 10 bases map to TRBD1. The germline CDR1 and CDR2 sequences are MGHRA and YSYEKL. The CDR3 is made up of 14 amino acids. The DNA of the CDR3 is TGCGCCAGCGGCCAGGCCGGGACAGGGGACGAGCAGTACTTC. The encoded protein is CASGQAGTGDEQYF.

The chain has TRBV5-1 and TRBJ2-1; D is uncertain. V lost 4 bases and J 13 bases, leaving 15 bases between the germline ends. CDR1 SGHRS and CDR2 YFSETQ come from the germline V gene. The CDR3 has 12 residues. The chain's CDR3 is CASSRPKETQFF. The CDR3 DNA is TGCGCCAGCAGCCGGCCGAAAGAGACCCAGTTCTTC.

This clonotype was picked up many times. CDR3 nucleotide sequence: TGCAAAGATTCATCCACAGATACGCAGTATTTT. Translating gives CKDSSTDTQYF. J is TRBJ2-3 and V is TRBV29-1, with D hard to call. Germline CDR1 SQVTM, CDR2 ANQGSEA. The CDR3 is made up of 11 amino acids.